The 23 T cell receptor beta chains below come from one sample, sequenced in a study of T cell clonality in common variable immunodeficiency. Their specific antigens are unknown. The study, taken as a whole, reports: In common variable immunodeficiency, TCR beta chains reportedly carried fewer deletions and N-nucleotide insertions.

Assay used: immunoSEQ multiplex PCR; TCRdb lists only in-frame clones, some missing. Listed for the sample are around 40,000 clones, none seen a single time. Sequencing was done on a sample of peripheral blood mononuclear cells. The receptors here all came from a human donor with common variable immunodeficiency.

This clone was observed at least ten times. The read terminates 3 residues ahead of where the CDR3 ends, so the germline J gene completes it. The chain links TRBV5-1 to TRBJ1-2; 11 nucleotides line up with TRBD1. V lost 4 bases, J lost 6 bases, and 2 bases stayed unmatched. Germline values: CDR1 SGHRS, CDR2 YFSETQ. The CDR3 consists of 13 residues. CDR3: CASSEGQGDGYTF. Partial CDR3 DNA: TGCGCCAGCAGCGAGGGACAGGGGGATGGC.

This clone has at least ten counts. The CDR3 goes on 3 residues after the read ends, and that part is filled in from the germline J gene. The chain links TRBV5-4 to TRBJ2-7; 8 bases are a match to TRBD1. CDR1 is SGHNT and CDR2 is YYREEE in the germline V gene (reference sequence). The V and J ends lost 4 bases and 3 bases, in that order; junction bases with no gene match: 3. The CDR3 has 13 amino acids. CDR3 DNA, as far as it was read: TGTGCCAGCAGCATAGACAGGGGCTACGAG. Residues: CASSIDRGYE. In full, the CDR3 is CASSIDRGYEQYF. The variable domain in full, completed from reference TRBV5-4 and TRBJ2-7, reads ETGVTQSPTHLIKTRGQQVTLRCSSQSGHNTVSWYQQALGQGPQFIFQYYREEENGRGNFPPRFSGLQFPNYSSELNVNALELDDSALYLCASSIDRGYEQYFGPGTRLTVT.

The CDR3 sequence is CSAPSGTYNEQFF. CDR3 DNA (partial): TGCAGTGCGCCTAGCGGTACCTACAATGAG. The chain carries TRBV20-1 and TRBJ2-1; TRBD2 aligns across 7 bases. The CDR3 end falls 3 residues outside the read, so it is completed with the germline J gene. Germline assignment: CDR1 DFQATT and CDR2 SNEGSKA (reference sequence). V gave up 6 bases and J gave up 2 bases; unmatched junction bases: 4. CDR3 size: 13 residues.

This clone came up a few times. The CDR3 end falls 3 residues outside the read, so it is completed with the germline J gene. The chain combines TRBV6-2 or TRBV6-3 with TRBJ1-5; 7 bases line up with TRBD1. CDR1 MNHEY and CDR2 SVGEGT come from the germline V gene. Losses at the gene ends were 2 bases for V and 4 bases for J; bases not matched to a gene: 8. There are 16 residues in the CDR3. The CDR3 sequence: CASSYNLETGNQPQHF. The CDR3 bases that were read are TGTGCCAGCAGTTACAATCTTGAGACAGGGAATCAGCCC.

About this clone itself: The read terminates 3 residues ahead of where the CDR3 ends, so the germline J gene completes it. The chain links TRBV10-2 to TRBJ2-2; 10 nucleotides match TRBD1. Germline lookup yields CDR1 WSHSY and CDR2 SAAADI. J was trimmed by 5 bases and V by 6 bases; bases with no gene match: 3. The CDR3 consists of 14 residues. CDR3 DNA (partial): TGCGCCAGCAGGGGGACAGGGGTAACCGGGGAG. Encoded protein: CASRGTGVTGE. The CDR3 reads in full as CASRGTGVTGELFF.

About this clone: The sequence runs out 3 residues before the end of the CDR3; the remainder is reconstructed from the germline J gene. This sequence joins TRBV10-2 and TRBJ2-7; D remains ambiguous. Trimming took 6 bases from V and 2 from J, leaving 17 bases between them. Germline V gene data show CDR1 as WSHSY and CDR2 as SAAADI. The CDR3 runs 15 residues. CDR3 DNA (partial): TGCGCCAGCAGGCTCGACGGCGGAGCAGCCTACGAG. It is translated as CASRLDGGAAYE. The CDR3 reads in full as CASRLDGGAAYEQYF.

In its sample, this clone was seen a few times. The read terminates 3 residues ahead of where the CDR3 ends, so the germline J gene completes it. The chain employs TRBV2 and TRBJ1-2; D not resolved. Trimming pared 2 bases from V and 0 bases from J, leaving 13 bases between. This CDR3 spans 16 amino acids. Germline CDR1 SNHLY, CDR2 FYNNEI. CDR3 protein: CASSELMGEANYGYTF. CDR3 bases read: TGTGCCAGCAGTGAACTGATGGGCGAAGCTAACTATGGC.

Regarding this clone: The read halts 3 residues ahead of the CDR3 end, with the missing end drawn from the germline J gene. The V call is TRBV30, the J call TRBJ1-5; D remains unclear. V lost 0 bases and J lost 1, with 13 bases in between. The CDR3 loop spans 16 amino acids. The V gene's germline CDR1 is GTSNPN and CDR2 SVGIG (reference sequence). The CDR3 DNA, read in part, is TGTGCCTGGAGTGTACGTGCGTCCAGGAGCAATCAGCCC. Amino acid sequence: CAWSVRASRSNQP. The whole CDR3 reads CAWSVRASRSNQPQHF.

As regards this clone: The CDR3 end is not reached by the read, which stops 3 residues before it; the germline J gene fills it in. The chain couples TRBV18 to TRBJ1-2; the match to TRBD1 covers 7 bases. V dropped 3 bases and J dropped 3; count of bases not matched to a gene: 7. The CDR3 runs 15 residues. CDR1 is KGHSH, CDR2 LQKENI, per germline. The CDR3 loop is CASSPTTDRDYGYTF. CDR3 bases read: TGTGCCAGCTCACCGACAACTGACAGGGACTATGGC.

This clone was observed a few times. The read finishes 3 residues shy of the CDR3 end, and the germline J gene is used to complete it. The genes are TRBV7-6 and TRBJ2-7; D possibly corresponds to TRBD2 (6 bases). V shed 3 bases and J shed 0 bases, with 9 bases lying between them. The CDR3 has 14 amino acids. The V gene's germline CDR1 is SGHVS and CDR2 FNYEAQ. The sequenced part of the CDR3 DNA is TGTGCCAGCAGCTTCGGGGGTTCCTCCTACGAG. It is translated as CASSFGGSSYE. The complete CDR3 reads CASSFGGSSYEQYF.

With regard to this clone: The CDR3 extends 3 residues past the end of the read, so its final part is completed from the germline J gene. The J gene is TRBJ2-7, the V gene TRBV20-1, with 7 bases identical to TRBD2. The V gene end was trimmed by 0 bases and the J gene end by 4 bases; junction bases not matched to a gene: 9. This CDR3 has 15 amino acids. The germline V gene has CDR1 DFQATT and CDR2 SNEGSKA (reference sequence). CDR3 DNA, as far as it was read: TGCAGTGCTAGAGATCCCCAGCGGGATACGTACGAG. The encoded protein is CSARDPQRDTYE. The whole CDR3 sequence is CSARDPQRDTYEQYF.

This clone is judged medium-sized. The missing CDR3 end, 3 residues past where the read stops, is filled in from the germline J gene. This chain joins TRBV20-1 and TRBJ2-3; perhaps TRBD1 as D (5 bases). Germline V CDR1 and CDR2: DFQATT, SNEGSKA (reference sequence). The CDR3 spans 15 residues. The V and J ends lost 6 bases and 2 bases respectively, with 18 bases between them. CDR3 bases read: TGCAGTGCCGAGGCAGGGCCCGTAAACACAGATACG. It yields the protein CSAEAGPVNTDT. The whole CDR3 protein is CSAEAGPVNTDTQYF.

Many counts were recorded for this clone. The read terminates 3 residues ahead of where the CDR3 ends, so the germline J gene completes it. This sequence joins TRBV19 and TRBJ1-2; a possible D gene is TRBD1 (6 bases). The CDR3 runs to 14 residues. The germline V gene has CDR1 LNHDA and CDR2 SQIVND (reference sequence). V dropped 7 bases and J dropped 2 bases, with 14 bases sitting between them. The CDR3 bases that were read are TGTGCCAGTATCGGGGAAACAGGGAACTATGGC. Its protein is CASIGETGNYG. The entire CDR3 sequence reads CASIGETGNYGYTF. Complete variable domain (other parts from reference TRBV19 and TRBJ1-2): DGGITQSPKYLFRKEGQNVTLSCEQNLNHDAMYWYRQDPGQGLRLIYYSQIVNDFQKGDIAEGYSVSREKKESFPLTVTSAQKNPTAFYLCASIGETGNYGYTFGSGTRLTVV.

This clone was detected a few times. The sequence runs out 3 residues before the end of the CDR3; the remainder is reconstructed from the germline J gene. The rearrangement joins TRBV10-2 to TRBJ2-1; 8 bases map to TRBD2. The germline CDR1 and CDR2 sequences are WSHSY and SAAADI. The V and J ends lost 8 bases and 2 bases, in that order; junction bases with no gene match: 2. The CDR3 totals 13 residues. The CDR3 DNA, read in part, is TGCGCCAGCTCGGGGGGGCCCTACAATGAG. Translating it yields CASSGGPYNE. The whole CDR3 reads CASSGGPYNEQFF.

A remark on this clone: The CDR3 end lies 3 residues beyond the end of the read and is filled in from the germline J gene. The V call is TRBV19, the J call TRBJ2-6; 7 nucleotides line up with TRBD1. CDR1 and CDR2 (germline): LNHDA, SQIVND (reference sequence). This CDR3 is built from 17 residues. J was trimmed by 1 base and V by 5 bases; bases with no gene match: 8. Incomplete CDR3 DNA: TGTGCCAGTAGTCCCCGGACAGGAATATCTGGGGCCAACGTC. Translating gives CASSPRTGISGANV. The whole CDR3 region reads CASSPRTGISGANVLTF.

Points on this clone: The CDR3 end falls 3 residues outside the read, so it is completed with the germline J gene. This chain links TRBV6-1 with TRBJ2-1, with TRBD1 identical over 7 bases. Trimming at V came to 4 bases and at J to 0 bases, leaving 6 bases not matched to a gene. This CDR3 has 16 residues. Germline V CDR1 and CDR2: MNHNS, SASEGT. The DNA read from the CDR3 is TGTGCCAGCAGTGGGGGACAGACGAGCTCCTACAATGAG. It specifies CASSGGQTSSYNE. The whole CDR3 sequence is CASSGGQTSSYNEQFF.

A few counts support this clone. The read terminates 3 residues ahead of where the CDR3 ends, so the germline J gene completes it. This specimen includes other DNA sequences encoding the same CDR3. J is TRBJ2-7 and V is TRBV2; 7 positions agree with TRBD2. Germline V gene sequence: CDR1 SNHLY, CDR2 FYNNEI. Trimming cost V 6 bases and J 3 bases; bases outside gene matches: 5. The CDR3 covers 13 residues. CDR3 residues: CASSFGGGYEQYF. The sequenced CDR3 bases are TGTGCCAGCAGCTTTGGGGGGGGCTACGAG. Combining the CDR3 with reference TRBV2 and TRBJ2-7 gives the whole variable domain EPEVTQTPSHQVTQMGQEVILRCVPISNHLYFYWYRQILGQKVEFLVSFYNNEISEKSEIFDDQFSVERPDGSNFTLKIRSTKLEDSAMYFCASSFGGGYEQYFGPGTRLTVT.

A few counts support this clone. The read ends 3 residues early relative to the CDR3; the germline J gene fills the gap. The genes are TRBV18 and TRBJ1-5, with 8 bases matching TRBD1. The CDR3 runs 16 residues. Trimming at V came to 3 bases and at J to 6 bases, leaving 10 bases not matched to a gene. CDR1 is KGHSH and CDR2 is LQKENI in the germline V gene. The chain's CDR3 is CASSPQAGQGVQPQHF. The covered CDR3 bases are TGTGCCAGCTCACCTCAGGCAGGACAGGGCGTTCAGCCC.

A few counts support this clone. The read stops 3 residues short of the end of the CDR3; the missing end is completed from the germline J gene. The chain links TRBV18 to TRBJ1-3; 7 bases align to TRBD1. CDR3 length: 17 amino acids. With V trimmed by 6 bases and J by 0 bases, 11 bases remained unmatched. The germline CDR1 and CDR2 sequences are KGHSH and LQKENI. This chain's CDR3 is CASSQSRGLYSGNTIYF. The DNA read from the CDR3 is TGTGCCAGCTCCCAGAGTAGGGGGCTTTACTCTGGAAACACC.

The sequenced part of the CDR3 DNA is TGTGCCAGCAGCTTAGTGGGGGGTGGGAGAACAGATACG. Residues: CASSLVGGGRTDT. In full, the CDR3 reads CASSLVGGGRTDTQYF. The chain links TRBV13 to TRBJ2-3; possible D gene TRBD2, 6 bases. The CDR3 end lies 3 residues beyond the end of the read and is filled in from the germline J gene. Germline CDR1 is PRHDT and CDR2 is FYEKMQ (reference sequence). This CDR3 has 16 amino acids. V lost 1 base to trimming and J lost 3 bases, with 14 bases between them.

This clone was recorded at least ten times. The CDR3 goes on 3 residues after the read ends, and that part is filled in from the germline J gene. V usage is TRBV10-1 and J usage is TRBJ2-5, with 10 bases lining up with TRBD2. Trimming at V came to 3 bases and at J to 5 bases, leaving 9 bases not matched to a gene. Looked up from germline, CDR1 is WNHNN and CDR2 is SYGVQD (reference sequence). The CDR3 is 16 residues long. The covered CDR3 bases are TGCGCCAGCAGTGATCGGGCTAGCGGGAGTTCGGAGACC. Translating gives CASSDRASGSSET. The complete CDR3 sequence is CASSDRASGSSETQYF.

This clone was counted a few times. The read ends 3 residues shy of where the CDR3 ends; the end is completed using the germline J gene. V is TRBV18 and J is TRBJ2-7, with a tentative D call TRBD1 (5 bases). The V end was cut by 2 bases, the J end by 3 bases, with 11 bases between. CDR1 is KGHSH, CDR2 LQKENI, per germline. The CDR3 runs to 14 residues. The CDR3 sequence: CASSPVTGSYEQYF. Partial CDR3 DNA: TGTGCCAGCTCACCAGTTACAGGTAGCTACGAG.

CDR3 DNA, as far as it was read: TGTGCCAGTACCACGGACAGGAGCTCCTATAATTCACCC. This gives the protein CASTTDRSSYNSP. The full CDR3 reads CASTTDRSSYNSPLHF. This chain joins TRBV19 and TRBJ1-6, with 7 bases identical to TRBD1. The read comes to an end 3 residues before the CDR3 does, leaving the germline J gene to fill in the end. CDR1 is LNHDA and CDR2 is SQIVND in the germline V gene (reference sequence). The CDR3 is 16 residues long. V was pared by 7 bases and J by 0 bases, with 6 bases of the junction left unmatched.